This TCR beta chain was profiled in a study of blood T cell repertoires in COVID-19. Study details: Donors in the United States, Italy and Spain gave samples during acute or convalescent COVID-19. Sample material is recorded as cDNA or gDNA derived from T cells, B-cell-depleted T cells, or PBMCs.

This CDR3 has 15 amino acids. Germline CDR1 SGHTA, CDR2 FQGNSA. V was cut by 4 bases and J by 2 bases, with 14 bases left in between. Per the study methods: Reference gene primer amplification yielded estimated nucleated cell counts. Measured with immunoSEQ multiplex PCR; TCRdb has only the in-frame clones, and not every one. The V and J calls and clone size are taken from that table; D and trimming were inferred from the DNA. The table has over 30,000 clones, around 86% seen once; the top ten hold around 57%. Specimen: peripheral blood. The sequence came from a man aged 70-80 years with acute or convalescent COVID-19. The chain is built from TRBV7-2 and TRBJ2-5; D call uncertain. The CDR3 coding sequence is TGTGCCAGCAGCTACCGAGGCTCCCAGCAAGAGACCCAGTACTTC. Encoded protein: CASSYRGSQQETQYF.